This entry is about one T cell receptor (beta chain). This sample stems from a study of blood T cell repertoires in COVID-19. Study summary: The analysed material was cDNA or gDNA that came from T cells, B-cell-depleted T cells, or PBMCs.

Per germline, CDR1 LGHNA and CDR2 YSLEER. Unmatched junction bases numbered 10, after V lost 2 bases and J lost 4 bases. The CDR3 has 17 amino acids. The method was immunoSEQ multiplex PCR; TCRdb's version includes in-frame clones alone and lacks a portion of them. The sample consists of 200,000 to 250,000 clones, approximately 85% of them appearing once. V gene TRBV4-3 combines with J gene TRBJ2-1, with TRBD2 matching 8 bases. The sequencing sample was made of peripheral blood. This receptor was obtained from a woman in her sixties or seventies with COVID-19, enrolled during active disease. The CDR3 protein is CASSQFGRVAGYNEQFF. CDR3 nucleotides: TGCGCCAGCAGCCAATTCGGGAGGGTAGCGGGGTACAATGAGCAGTTCTTC.